The TCR beta chain described here comes from a study of T cells in Graves' hyperthyroidism and ophthalmopathy. There are 11 residues in the CDR3. The V end was cut by 8 bases, the J end by 10 bases, with 12 bases between. Germline lookup yields CDR1 MNHNS and CDR2 SASEGT. Amplified TCR beta CDR3 regions came from RNA transcripts. The primer set for the first-round RT-PCR of the TCR CDR3 was HTBI. TCRdb re-derived calls from the multiplex PCR reads in MiXCR, one entry per CDR3 protein. The top ten clones hold around 28% of a sample with 200,000 to 250,000 distinct CDR3 sequences, approximately 16% of them seen once. This clonotype was observed many times.

Sample: blood. The V gene is TRBV6-1, the J gene TRBJ2-1; possibly TRBD2 for D (5 bases). This receptor was taken from a woman aged 18 to 35 with Graves' ophthalmopathy. The CDR3 DNA reads TGTGCCAGCCGAAAGGGAGTAGAGCAGTTCTTC. This codes for CASRKGVEQFF.